This TCR beta chain came from a study of shared clonotypes between healthy human individuals. Study-wide results and limits: Estimated richness was generally greater in naive than memory subsets. Inspection by rarefaction showed sorted-subset sequencing to be incomplete despite large depth.

Per the original data handling: Junction-only sequences without quality scores came from ImmunoSEQ, so filtering differed. Assay used: immunoSEQ multiplex PCR; TCRdb lists only in-frame clones, some missing. That table gives V, J and clone size, and the DNA gave D and trimming. The repertoire includes 1.5 million to 2.5 million clones, less than 95% of them detected once, and 1% to 1.5% sits in the top ten. Trimming cost V 0 bases and J 2 bases; bases outside gene matches: 4. Germline CDR1 is SGDLS and CDR2 is YYNGEE. The CDR3 is 15 residues long. Of note for this clone: The antigen remains unidentified. The sample has other DNA sequences that encode this CDR3 too.

CD45RO-negative cells were positively selected for CCR7, leaving out terminally differentiated effector memory CD45RA+ cells. The study drew its donors from healthy HIV-negative adults without recent acute infections or vaccinations. The sequenced sample consisted of naive CD8+ T cells sorted from blood. The sequence came from a man in his late teens or twenties in good health. The V gene is TRBV9, the J gene TRBJ2-7; 8 bases are a match to TRBD2. In nucleotides, the CDR3 is TGTGCCAGCAGCGTAGGACTAGCGACGACCTACGAGCAGTACTTC. Translation: CASSVGLATTYEQYF.